Listed below are T cell receptor beta chains from one sample, sequenced in a study of cytomegalovirus exposure and HLA in healthy donors. Profiled with immunoSEQ multiplex PCR; TCRdb holds only in-frame clones, not every one. The profile shows approximately 150,000 clones, roughly 84% of them singletons. Sequences were obtained from PBMCs. These receptors were obtained from a man aged 25-40 years in good health and CMV-seropositive. Each CDR3 is given with its conserved first and last residue. The order of the fields is D gene, CDR3 length, clone size, V gene, J gene, CDR3 DNA, CDR3 protein. A D gene is named only where the DNA matches it firmly. Clone size, where shown, is once, few, many, or a class for clones that have expanded.

TRBD2	17	.	TRBV4-2	TRBJ2-2	TGTGCCAGCAGCCAAGATGAGGGACTAGACTCGACCGGGGAGCTGTTTTTT	CASSQDEGLDSTGELFF
TRBD2	13	.	TRBV29-1	TRBJ2-1	TGCAGCGTGGCAACTAGCGGGTACAATGAGCAGTTCTTC	CSVATSGYNEQFF
TRBD2	13	.	TRBV2	TRBJ2-1	TGTGCCAGCAGCGAGGGGATAGCGGGTGAGCAGTTCTTC	CASSEGIAGEQFF
TRBD2	14	.	TRBV7-3	TRBJ2-1	TGTGCCAGCAGCTTAGCGGGAGACCGCAATGAGCAGTTCTTC	CASSLAGDRNEQFF
TRBD2	15	.	TRBV7-3	TRBJ2-1	TGTGCCAGCAGTTCTGACGGGGGGGCCGACAATGAGCAGTTCTTC	CASSSDGGADNEQFF
TRBD1	16	.	TRBV9	TRBJ2-1	TGTGCCAGCAGCGCTCCACAGGGACAGGCAACTAATGAGCAGTTCTTC	CASSAPQGQATNEQFF
TRBD2	13	.	TRBV29-1	TRBJ2-1	TGCAGCGTTGAAACTAGCGGGAGGGGTGAGCAGTTCTTC	CSVETSGRGEQFF
.	13	many	TRBV6-1	TRBJ2-7	TGTGCCAGCACGTTCAGGCGGGACTACGAGCAGTACTTC	CASTFRRDYEQYF
TRBD1	15	few	TRBV15	TRBJ1-5	TGTGCCACCAGGACAGGGGGGTTTGGCAATCAGCCCCAGCATTTT	CATRTGGFGNQPQHF
TRBD2	13	once	TRBV19	TRBJ2-1	TGTGCCAGTTATAGCGGGGGGGTCGATGAGCAGTTCTTC	CASYSGGVDEQFF
.	14	.	TRBV30	TRBJ1-5	TGTGCCTGGAGTAAAGGGGGGAGGGATCAGCCCCAGCATTTT	CAWSKGGRDQPQHF
.	13	.	TRBV7-3	TRBJ2-7	TGTGCCAGCAGCTTAGGCAGGGCCTACGAGCAGTACTTC	CASSLGRAYEQYF
.	13	once	TRBV7-9	TRBJ2-5	TGTGCCAGCAGCACCGGTCCCCCCGAGACCCAGTACTTC	CASSTGPPETQYF
.	16	once	TRBV7-2	TRBJ2-1	TGTGCCAGCAGCTTAGTAGGGGACACTTCCTACAATGAGCAGTTCTTC	CASSLVGDTSYNEQFF
.	14	.	TRBV2	TRBJ2-7	TGTGCCAGCAGTGAAGGGCGTGGGAGCTACGAGCAGTACTTC	CASSEGRGSYEQYF
TRBD1	12	.	TRBV5-1	TRBJ2-7	TGCGCCAGCAGCAGGCAGGGGGACGAGCAGTACTTC	CASSRQGDEQYF
TRBD2	16	.	TRBV27	TRBJ2-7	TGTGCCAGCAGTATCCGGACTAGCGGGAGTCGGTACGAGCAGTACTTC	CASSIRTSGSRYEQYF
.	12	.	TRBV10-3	TRBJ2-7	TGTGCCATCAGTGAGTCGTCCGACGAGCAGTACTTC	CAISESSDEQYF
.	14	.	TRBV7-6	TRBJ2-7	TGTGCCAGCAGCCCGACGACAGAAATATACGAGCAGTACTTC	CASSPTTEIYEQYF
.	16	.	TRBV4-1	TRBJ1-4	TGCGCCAGCAGCCTGTACCGACAGGTTCCTAATGAAAAACTGTTTTTT	CASSLYRQVPNEKLFF
.	15	.	TRBV27	TRBJ2-3	TGTGCCAGCAGTGCATCTAGCTCCCCCACAGATACGCAGTATTTT	CASSASSSPTDTQYF
.	14	.	TRBV2	TRBJ2-1	TGTGCCAGCAGCGCCGAAACAGGACCCAATGAGCAGTTCTTC	CASSAETGPNEQFF
TRBD1	13	.	TRBV28	TRBJ1-2	TGTGCCATCCCCGGGACAGGGAACCATGGCTACACCTTC	CAIPGTGNHGYTF
.	13	.	TRBV7-8	TRBJ1-2	TGTGCCAGCAGCTTAGCGCCCAGCTATGGCTACACCTTC	CASSLAPSYGYTF
TRBD2	16	.	TRBV5-6	TRBJ2-7	TGTGCCAGCAGCTTGTTGCGTAGCGGGACCTCCTACGAGCAGTACTTC	CASSLLRSGTSYEQYF
.	12	.	TRBV6-4	TRBJ2-1	TGTGCCAGCAGTGACGGTGGGGCTGAGCAGTTCTTC	CASSDGGAEQFF
TRBD2	15	.	TRBV6-6	TRBJ2-7	TGTGCCAGCAGAGACAGACTAGCGGGGGACTTGCGGCAGTACTTC	CASRDRLAGDLRQYF
TRBD2	18	.	TRBV28	TRBJ2-3	TGTGCCAGCAGTGATATAGCGGGGGGTTCCCCGGGCACAGATACGCAGTATTTT	CASSDIAGGSPGTDTQYF
TRBD1	16	.	TRBV28	TRBJ2-1	TGTGCCAGCAGAGGGGGCAGATCGAGCTCCTACAATGAGCAGTTCTTC	CASRGGRSSSYNEQFF
.	15	.	TRBV7-2	TRBJ2-1	TGTGCCAGCAGCTTAGGGCAGGGATCCTACAATGAGCAGTTCTTC	CASSLGQGSYNEQFF
TRBD1	14	once	TRBV7-3	TRBJ2-5	TGTGCCAGCAGCCCGACAGGGGGCCGAGAGACCCAGTACTTC	CASSPTGGRETQYF
TRBD1	14	.	TRBV29-1	TRBJ2-3	TGCAGCGTTGAAGATACAGGGGCGGGAGATACGCAGTATTTT	CSVEDTGAGDTQYF
.	14	.	TRBV27	TRBJ2-7	TGTGCCAGCAGTTTACGCGGATCCGGCTACGAGCAGTACTTC	CASSLRGSGYEQYF
.	15	.	TRBV5-1	TRBJ2-1	TGCGCCAGCAGCTCCCAAGCGGCGCGTTACAATGAGCAGTTCTTC	CASSSQAARYNEQFF
TRBD1	14	.	TRBV6-1	TRBJ2-3	TGTGCCAGCAGTGAACTACAGGGGACAGATACGCAGTATTTT	CASSELQGTDTQYF
.	13	.	TRBV7-2	TRBJ2-1	TGTGCCAGCAGCCCTATCTCCTACAATGAGCAGTTCTTC	CASSPISYNEQFF
TRBD2	15	.	TRBV9	TRBJ2-3	TGTGCCAGCAGCGCCGGGGACTACTTAACAGATACGCAGTATTTT	CASSAGDYLTDTQYF
TRBD2	17	.	TRBV18	TRBJ2-1	TGTGCCAGCTCACCACCCCTAGCGGGGGGCTTCTACAATGAGCAGTTCTTC	CASSPPLAGGFYNEQFF
TRBD2	17	once	TRBV10-3	TRBJ2-7	TGTGCCATCAGTGAGTCGACTTCCCTAGCGGACTCCTACGAGCAGTACTTC	CAISESTSLADSYEQYF